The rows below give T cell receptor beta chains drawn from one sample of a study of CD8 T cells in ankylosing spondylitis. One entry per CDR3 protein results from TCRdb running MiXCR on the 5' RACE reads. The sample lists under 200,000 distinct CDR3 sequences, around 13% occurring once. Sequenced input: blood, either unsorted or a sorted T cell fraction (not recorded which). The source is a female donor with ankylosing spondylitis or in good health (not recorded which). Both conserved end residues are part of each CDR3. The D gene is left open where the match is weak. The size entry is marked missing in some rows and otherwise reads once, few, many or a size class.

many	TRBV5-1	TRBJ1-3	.	CASSPTPQAGNTIYF	TGCGCCAGCAGCCCCACCCCACAGGCTGGAAACACCATATATTTT
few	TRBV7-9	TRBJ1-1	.	CASSLYRDSEAFF	TGTGCCAGCAGCCTCTACAGGGACTCTGAAGCTTTCTTT
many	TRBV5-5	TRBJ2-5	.	CASSVKETQYF	TGTGCCAGCAGCGTAAAAGAGACCCAGTACTTC
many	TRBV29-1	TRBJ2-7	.	CSVEIRATEQYF	TGCAGCGTCGAAATCAGGGCTACCGAGCAGTACTTC
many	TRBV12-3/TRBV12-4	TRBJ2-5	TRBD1	CASRRQGAAQETQYF	TGTGCCAGCAGGCGACAGGGGGCCGCTCAAGAGACCCAGTACTTC
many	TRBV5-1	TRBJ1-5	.	CASSVGTSNQPQHF	TGCGCCAGCAGCGTCGGGACATCCAATCAGCCCCAGCATTTT
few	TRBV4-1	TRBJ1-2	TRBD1	CASSQPVGDRVVGYTF	TGCGCCAGCAGCCAACCGGTTGGAGACAGGGTTGTTGGCTACACCTTC
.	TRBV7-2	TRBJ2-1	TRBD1	CASSLEDRVESEQFF	TGTGCCAGCAGCTTAGAGGACAGGGTAGAGAGTGAGCAGTTCTTC
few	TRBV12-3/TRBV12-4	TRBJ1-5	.	CASSWRGGSGNQPQHF	TGTGCCAGCAGTTGGAGGGGGGGCAGCGGCAATCAGCCCCAGCATTTT
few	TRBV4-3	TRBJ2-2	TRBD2	CASSQDGDGRGLTGELFF	TGCGCCAGCAGCCAAGATGGAGACGGGAGGGGATTGACCGGGGAGCTGTTTTTT
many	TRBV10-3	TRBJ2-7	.	CATTSTNEQYF	TGTGCCACCACTAGTACCAACGAGCAGTACTTC
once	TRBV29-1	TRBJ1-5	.	CSARDSNQPRHF	TGCAGCGCCCGAGACAGCAATCAGCCCCGGCATTTT
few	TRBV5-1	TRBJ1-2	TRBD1	CASSQGTGDYGYTF	TGCGCCAGCAGCCAAGGGACAGGGGATTATGGCTACACCTTC
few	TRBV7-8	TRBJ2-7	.	CASSLYPHSYEQYF	TGTGCCAGCAGCTTATATCCCCATTCCTACGAGCAGTACTTC
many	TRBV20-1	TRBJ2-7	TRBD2	CSASGTSGEQYF	TGCAGTGCTAGCGGGACTAGCGGAGAGCAGTACTTC
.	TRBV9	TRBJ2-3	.	CASSVQGWTDTQYF	TGTGCCAGCAGCGTTCAAGGGTGGACAGATACGCAGTATTTT
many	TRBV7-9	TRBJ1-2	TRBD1	CASSAGGAISGYTF	TGTGCCAGCAGCGCAGGGGGCGCGATATCTGGCTACACCTTC
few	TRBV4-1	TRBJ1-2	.	CASSQDPAGRYGYTF	TGCGCCAGCAGCCAAGATCCCGCAGGGAGGTATGGCTACACCTTC
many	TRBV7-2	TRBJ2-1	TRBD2	CASSLLADNEQFF	TGTGCCAGCAGCTTACTAGCGGACAATGAGCAGTTCTTC
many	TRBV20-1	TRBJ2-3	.	CSATLEGGRTDTQYF	TGCAGTGCTACCCTCGAAGGGGGGCGCACAGATACGCAGTATTTT
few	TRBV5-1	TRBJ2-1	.	CASSLEAGSYNEQFF	TGCGCCAGCAGCTTGGAGGCTGGCTCCTACAATGAGCAGTTCTTC
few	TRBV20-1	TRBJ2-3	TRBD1	CSARGSRDRGTDTQYF	TGCAGTGCTAGGGGATCCCGGGACAGGGGCACAGATACGCAGTATTTT
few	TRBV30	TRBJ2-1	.	CAGQLNPSYNEQFF	TGTGCCGGGCAGCTTAATCCCTCCTACAATGAGCAGTTCTTC
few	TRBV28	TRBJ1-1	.	CASSFLAGGAFVVAFF	.
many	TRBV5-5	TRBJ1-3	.	CASSLGIGNTIYF	TGTGCCAGCAGCTTGGGAATTGGAAACACCATATATTTT
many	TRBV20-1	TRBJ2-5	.	CSASRTGQETQYF	TGCAGTGCTAGTCGGACGGGCCAAGAGACCCAGTACTTC
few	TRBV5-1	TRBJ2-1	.	CASRDQSRLNNEQFF	TGCGCCAGCAGGGACCAATCCCGGCTAAACAATGAGCAGTTCTTC
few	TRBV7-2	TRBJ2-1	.	CASSLGRGTYNEQFF	TGTGCCAGCAGCTTAGGGCGGGGAACCTACAATGAGCAGTTCTTC
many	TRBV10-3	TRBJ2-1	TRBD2	CAISESRTSGDEQFF	TGTGCCATCAGTGAGTCCAGGACTAGTGGCGATGAGCAGTTCTTC
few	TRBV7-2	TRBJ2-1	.	CASSAGTWRIEQFF	TGTGCCAGCAGCGCCGGTACCTGGCGGATTGAGCAGTTCTTC
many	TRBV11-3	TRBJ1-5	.	CASSRGNQPQHF	TGTGCCAGCAGCAGGGGCAATCAGCCCCAGCATTTT
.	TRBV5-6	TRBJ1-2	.	CASSLFRGRGNYGYTF	TGTGCCAGCAGCTTGTTTAGGGGTAGGGGAAACTATGGCTACACCTTC